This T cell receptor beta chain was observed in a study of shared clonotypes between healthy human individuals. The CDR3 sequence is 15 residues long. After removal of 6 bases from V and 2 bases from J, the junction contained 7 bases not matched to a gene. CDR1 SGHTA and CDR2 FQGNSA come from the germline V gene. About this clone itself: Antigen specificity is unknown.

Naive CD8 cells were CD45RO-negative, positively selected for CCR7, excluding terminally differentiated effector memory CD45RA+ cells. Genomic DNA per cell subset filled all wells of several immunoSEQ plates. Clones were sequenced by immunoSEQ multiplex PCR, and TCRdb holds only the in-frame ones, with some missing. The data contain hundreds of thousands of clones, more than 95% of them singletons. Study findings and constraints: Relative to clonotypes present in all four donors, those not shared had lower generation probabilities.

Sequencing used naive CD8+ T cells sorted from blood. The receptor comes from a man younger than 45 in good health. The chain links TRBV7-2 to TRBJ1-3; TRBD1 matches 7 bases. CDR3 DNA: TGTGCCAGCAGACCGGACAGGAAACCTGGAAACACCATATATTTT. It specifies CASRPDRKPGNTIYF.